The following is a TCR beta chain sequence with its context. Its antigen is not identified. The assay was immunoSEQ multiplex PCR, and TCRdb's table has in-frame clones only and misses some. The table lists over 9,500 clones, 85% to 95% of them singletons, with approximately 1% in the top ten. The sorted conventional CD4+ T cells were CD25-low and CD127-high, with genomic DNA sequenced. The data derive from a study of regulatory and conventional T cells in RAG deficiency. Notes on the study in general: Shorter CDR3s in all patient subsets; >75% Treg-Tconv overlap in Omenn.

Germline V CDR1 and CDR2: MNHEY, SVGAGI. This CDR3 comprises 13 residues. Trimming stripped 6 bases from V and 6 bases from J, with 11 bases between. The same specimen was also included in a second study, on regulatory T cells. That investigation notes: Primers: 52 TRBV forward and 13 TRBJ reverse.

Sequencing was performed on CD4+ effector T cells sorted from blood. The chain links TRBV6-5 to TRBJ2-2; D not certain. This TCR was recovered from a human donor in good health. The CDR3 is CASSDGAPGELFF. In DNA, the CDR3 is TGTGCCAGCAGCGACGGAGCCCCCGGGGAGCTGTTTTTT.